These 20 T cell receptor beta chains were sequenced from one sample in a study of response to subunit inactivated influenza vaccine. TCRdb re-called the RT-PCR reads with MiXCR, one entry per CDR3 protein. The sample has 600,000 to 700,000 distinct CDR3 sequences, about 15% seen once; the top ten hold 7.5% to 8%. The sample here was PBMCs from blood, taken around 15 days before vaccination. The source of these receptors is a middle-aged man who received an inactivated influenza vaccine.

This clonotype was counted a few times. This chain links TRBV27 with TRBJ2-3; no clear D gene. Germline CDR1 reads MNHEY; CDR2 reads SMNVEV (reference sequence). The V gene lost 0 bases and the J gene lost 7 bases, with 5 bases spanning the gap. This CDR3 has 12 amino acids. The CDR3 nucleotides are TGTGCCAGCAGTTTATCAGGTTATACGCAGTATTTT. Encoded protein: CASSLSGYTQYF.

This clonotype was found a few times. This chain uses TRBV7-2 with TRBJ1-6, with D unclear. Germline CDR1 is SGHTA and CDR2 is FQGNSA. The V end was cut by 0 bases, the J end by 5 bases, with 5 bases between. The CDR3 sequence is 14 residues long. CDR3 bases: TGTGCCAGCAGCTTAGCCCAGAATAATTCACCCCTCCACTTT. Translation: CASSLAQNNSPLHF.

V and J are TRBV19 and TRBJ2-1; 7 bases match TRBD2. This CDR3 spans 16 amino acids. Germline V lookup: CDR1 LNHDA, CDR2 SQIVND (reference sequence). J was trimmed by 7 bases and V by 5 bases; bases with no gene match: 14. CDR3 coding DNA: TGTGCCAGTAGTCCTCCACCGGGACTACAAAATAATGAGCAGTTCTTC. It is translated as CASSPPPGLQNNEQFF.

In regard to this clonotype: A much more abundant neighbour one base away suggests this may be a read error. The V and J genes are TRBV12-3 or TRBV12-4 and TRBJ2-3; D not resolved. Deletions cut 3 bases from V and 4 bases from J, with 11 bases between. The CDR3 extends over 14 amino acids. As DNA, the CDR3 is TGTGCCAGCAGTTTTGGGCATTCATCAGATACGCAGTATTTT. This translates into CASSFGHSSDTQYF.

In nucleotides, the CDR3 is TGTGCCAGCAGCGTAACCGGGGGCGAGACTGAAGCTTTCTTT. It encodes CASSVTGGETEAFF. This chain joins TRBV9 and TRBJ1-1, with D possibly being TRBD1 (6 bases). Germline CDR1 is SGDLS and CDR2 is YYNGEE. The CDR3 sequence is 14 residues long. Trimming shortened V by 1 base and J by 5 bases, and 12 bases separated the two germline ends.

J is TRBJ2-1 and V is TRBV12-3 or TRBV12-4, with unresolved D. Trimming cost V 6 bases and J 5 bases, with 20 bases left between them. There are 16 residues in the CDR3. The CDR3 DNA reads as TGTGCCAGCAGCTACCCCCTCTTCTGGGGAAACAATGAGCAGTTCTTC. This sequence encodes CASSYPLFWGNNEQFF.

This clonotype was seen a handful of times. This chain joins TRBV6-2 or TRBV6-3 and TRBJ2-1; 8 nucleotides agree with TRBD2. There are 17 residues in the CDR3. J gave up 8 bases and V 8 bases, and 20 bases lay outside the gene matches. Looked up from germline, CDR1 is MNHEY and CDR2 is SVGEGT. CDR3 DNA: TGTGCCAGCTTAAACCGCTCGGTAGCGGGGTTGCCAGATGAGCAGTTCTTC. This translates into CASLNRSVAGLPDEQFF.

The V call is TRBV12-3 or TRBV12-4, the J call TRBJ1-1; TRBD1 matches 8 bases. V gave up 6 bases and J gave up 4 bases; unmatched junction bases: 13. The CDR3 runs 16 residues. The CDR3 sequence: CASSYIPTGGSTEAFF. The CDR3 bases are TGTGCCAGCAGCTACATTCCAACAGGGGGAAGCACTGAAGCTTTCTTT.

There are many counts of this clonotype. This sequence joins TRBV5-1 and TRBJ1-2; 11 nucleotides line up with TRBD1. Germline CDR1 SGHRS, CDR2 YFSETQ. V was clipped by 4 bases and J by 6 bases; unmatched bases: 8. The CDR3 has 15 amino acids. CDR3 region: CASSTGQGARDGYTF. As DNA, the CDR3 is TGCGCCAGCAGCACCGGACAGGGGGCGAGGGATGGCTACACCTTC.

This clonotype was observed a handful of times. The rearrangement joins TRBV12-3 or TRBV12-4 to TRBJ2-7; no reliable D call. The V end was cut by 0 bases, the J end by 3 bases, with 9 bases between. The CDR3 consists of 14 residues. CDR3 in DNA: TGTGCCAGCAGTTTAGCGGGCTCTTTCTACGAGCAGTACTTC. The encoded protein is CASSLAGSFYEQYF.

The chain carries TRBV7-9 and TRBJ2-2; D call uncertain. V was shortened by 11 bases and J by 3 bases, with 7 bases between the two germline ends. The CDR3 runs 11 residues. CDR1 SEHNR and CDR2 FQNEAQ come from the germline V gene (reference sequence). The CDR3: CALLYTGELFF. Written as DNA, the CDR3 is TGTGCCCTTCTGTACACCGGGGAGCTGTTTTTT. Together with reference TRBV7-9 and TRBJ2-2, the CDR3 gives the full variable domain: DTGVSQNPRHKITKRGQNVTFRCDPISEHNRLYWYRQTLGQGPEFLTYFQNEAQLEKSRLLSDRFSAERPKGSFSTLEIQRTEQGDSAMYLCALLYTGELFFGEGSRLTVL.

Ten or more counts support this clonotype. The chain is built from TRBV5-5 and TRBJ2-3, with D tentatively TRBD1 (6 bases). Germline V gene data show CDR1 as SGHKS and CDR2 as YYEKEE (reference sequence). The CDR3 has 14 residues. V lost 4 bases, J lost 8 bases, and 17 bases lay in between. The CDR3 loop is CASSNPTGRRTQYF. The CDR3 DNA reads TGTGCCAGCAGCAACCCGACAGGTCGGCGTACGCAGTATTTT.

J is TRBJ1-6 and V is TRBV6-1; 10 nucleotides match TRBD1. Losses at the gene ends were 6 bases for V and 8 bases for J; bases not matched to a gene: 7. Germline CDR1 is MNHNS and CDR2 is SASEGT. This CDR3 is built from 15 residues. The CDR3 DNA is TGTGCCAGCAGGCTGACAGGGGGCGGCGATTCACCCCTCCACTTT. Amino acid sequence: CASRLTGGGDSPLHF.

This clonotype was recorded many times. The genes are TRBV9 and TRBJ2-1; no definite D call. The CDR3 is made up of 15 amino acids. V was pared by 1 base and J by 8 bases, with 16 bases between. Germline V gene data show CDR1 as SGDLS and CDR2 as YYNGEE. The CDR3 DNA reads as TGTGCCAGCAGCGTAAGTTTTAGAAGTAGTGATGAGCAGTTCTTC. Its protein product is CASSVSFRSSDEQFF.

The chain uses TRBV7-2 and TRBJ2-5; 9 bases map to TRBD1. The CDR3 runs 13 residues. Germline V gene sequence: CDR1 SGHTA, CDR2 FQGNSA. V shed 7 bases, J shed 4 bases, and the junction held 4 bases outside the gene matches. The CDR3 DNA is TGTGCCAGCAACCAGGGACAGGGAGAGACCCAGTACTTC. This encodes CASNQGQGETQYF. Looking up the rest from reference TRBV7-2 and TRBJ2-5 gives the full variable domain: GAGVSQSPSNKVTEKGKDVELRCDPISGHTALYWYRQSLGQGLEFLIYFQGNSAPDKSGLPSDRFSAERTGGSVSTLTIQRTQQEDSAVYLCASNQGQGETQYFGPGTRLLVL.

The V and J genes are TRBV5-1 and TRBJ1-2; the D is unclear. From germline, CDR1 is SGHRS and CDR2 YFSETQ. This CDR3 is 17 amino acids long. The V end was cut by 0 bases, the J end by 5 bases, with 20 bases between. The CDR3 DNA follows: TGCGCCAGCAGCTTGGATGGCCGACCGGAGCGGCAATATGGCTACACCTTC. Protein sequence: CASSLDGRPERQYGYTF. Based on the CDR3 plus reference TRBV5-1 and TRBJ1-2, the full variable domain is KAGVTQTPRYLIKTRGQQVTLSCSPISGHRSVSWYQQTPGQGLQFLFEYFSETQRNKGNFPGRFSGRQFSNSRSEMNVSTLELGDSALYLCASSLDGRPERQYGYTFGSGTRLTVV.

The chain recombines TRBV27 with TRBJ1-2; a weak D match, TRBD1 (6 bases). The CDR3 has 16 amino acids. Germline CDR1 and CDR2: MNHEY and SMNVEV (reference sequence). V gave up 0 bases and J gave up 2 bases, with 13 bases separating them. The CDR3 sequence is CASSLSSSTGNYGYTF. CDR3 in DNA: TGTGCCAGCAGTTTATCCTCTTCAACAGGGAACTATGGCTACACCTTC.

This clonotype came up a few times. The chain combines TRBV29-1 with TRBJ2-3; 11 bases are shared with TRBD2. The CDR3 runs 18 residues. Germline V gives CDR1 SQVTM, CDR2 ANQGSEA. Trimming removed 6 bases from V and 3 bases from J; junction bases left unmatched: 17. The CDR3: CSVGRGSGRAVRTDTQYF. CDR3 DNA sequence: TGCAGCGTGGGGAGGGGTAGCGGGAGGGCCGTAAGGACAGATACGCAGTATTTT.

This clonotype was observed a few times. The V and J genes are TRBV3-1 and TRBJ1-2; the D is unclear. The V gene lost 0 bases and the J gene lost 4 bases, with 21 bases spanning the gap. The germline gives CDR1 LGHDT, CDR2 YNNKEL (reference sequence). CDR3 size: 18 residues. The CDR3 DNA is TGTGCCAGCAGCCAAGATCTGCGGCCCCCGCACTTCATCTATGGCTACACCTTC. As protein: CASSQDLRPPHFIYGYTF.

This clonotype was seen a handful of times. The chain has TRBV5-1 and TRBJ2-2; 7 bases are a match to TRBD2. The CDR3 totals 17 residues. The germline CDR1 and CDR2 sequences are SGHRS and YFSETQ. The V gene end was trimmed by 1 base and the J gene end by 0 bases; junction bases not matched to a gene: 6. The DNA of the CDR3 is TGCGCCAGCAGCTTGCGTCCGGCGGGGGCGAACACCGGGGAGCTGTTTTTT. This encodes CASSLRPAGANTGELFF.